These 21 T cell receptor beta chains originate from one sample sequenced in a study of CD8+CD57+ T cells in acquired aplastic anemia. Researchers used genomic DNA as the template to profile TCR beta VDJ and CDR3. TCRdb fed the reads into MiXCR, producing one record per CDR3 protein. The sample contains about 180,000 distinct CDR3 sequences, approximately 48% of which appear only once. Patients who underwent sequencing had shown CD8+CD57+ cell expansion by flow cytometry. Sequenced sample: sorted CD4+, CD8+, or CD8+CD57+ T cells (not recorded which) from PBMCs. All receptors derive from a human donor with aplastic anemia.

At least ten counts were recorded for this clonotype. V usage is TRBV4-1 and J usage is TRBJ2-3; 10 positions agree with TRBD1. Germline CDR1 MGHRA, CDR2 YSYEKL. The CDR3 is 15 residues long. After removal of 4 bases from V and 1 base from J, the junction contained 2 bases not matched to a gene. CDR3 loop: CASSLGTGGTDTQYF. For the CDR3, the DNA is TGCGCCAGCAGCCTCGGGACAGGGGGCACAGATACGCAGTATTTT.

The chain combines TRBV10-3 with TRBJ2-1; 13 bases align to TRBD2. Germline V lookup: CDR1 ENHRY, CDR2 SYGVKD. Trimming took 6 bases from V and 8 from J; bases not matched to a gene: 7. The CDR3 spans 15 residues. Written as DNA, the CDR3 is TGTGCCATCAGGAAGACTAGCGGGAGGTTCGATGAGCAGTTCTTC. This gives the protein CAIRKTSGRFDEQFF.

V gene TRBV19 combines with J gene TRBJ1-6; 7 nucleotides agree with TRBD1. This CDR3 is built from 14 residues. V lost 4 bases, J lost 7 bases, and 4 bases stayed unmatched. Germline values: CDR1 LNHDA, CDR2 SQIVND (reference sequence). The CDR3 coding sequence is TGTGCCAGTAGTACTTCGACAGGGAATTCACCCCTCCACTTT. Protein sequence: CASSTSTGNSPLHF.

Only a few counts were recorded for this clonotype. V and J are TRBV10-3 and TRBJ2-7; D assignment may be TRBD1 or TRBD2 (5 bases each). This CDR3 contains 14 residues. Germline lookup yields CDR1 ENHRY and CDR2 SYGVKD. The V gene lost 6 bases and the J gene lost 0 bases, with 12 bases spanning the gap. The CDR3 sequence: CAIRGPSSSYEQYF. The DNA of the CDR3 is TGTGCCATCAGGGGACCGAGTAGCTCCTACGAGCAGTACTTC.

The chain carries TRBV10-3 and TRBJ2-3; D unresolved. CDR1 and CDR2 from the germline V gene are ENHRY and SYGVKD. With 10 bases removed from V and 2 bases from J, the gap between germline ends came to 13 bases. There are 13 residues in the CDR3. CDR3 DNA sequence: TGTGCCACCGGCCGCGCGAACACAGATACGCAGTATTTT. This codes for CATGRANTDTQYF.

The chain uses TRBV19 and TRBJ1-4; no clear D. The CDR3 consists of 15 residues. V was clipped by 0 bases and J by 5 bases, with 10 bases between them. Per germline, CDR1 LNHDA and CDR2 SQIVND (reference sequence). CDR3 region: CASSIDVKRNEKLFF. CDR3 bases: TGTGCCAGTAGTATAGATGTCAAACGAAATGAAAAACTGTTTTTT.

V is TRBV6-5 and J is TRBJ1-2; D is unresolved. V lost 0 bases and J lost 2, with 10 bases in between. Germline V gives CDR1 MNHEY, CDR2 SVGAGI. The CDR3 contains 15 residues. The CDR3 DNA sequence: TGTGCCAGCAGTTACTCAGGACCTCCCAACTATGGCTACACCTTC. Protein product: CASSYSGPPNYGYTF.

This clonotype has ten or more counts. The rearrangement links TRBV7-9 to TRBJ2-1, with a weak D call TRBD1 (6 bases). This CDR3 has 14 amino acids. The ends were cut back, 1 base at V and 5 bases at J, with 9 bases in the middle. Germline CDR1 and CDR2: SEHNR and FQNEAQ (reference sequence). The CDR3 DNA reads TGTGCCAGCAGCTTAGGGACAGCTGACAATGAGCAGTTCTTC. Amino acids: CASSLGTADNEQFF.

The rearrangement uses TRBV14 and TRBJ2-5; D might be TRBD1 (6 bases). The CDR3 is made up of 14 amino acids. V was pared by 2 bases and J by 2 bases, with 9 bases between. Germline CDR1 reads SGHDN; CDR2 reads FVKESK. The CDR3 is CASSQRDTQETQYF. DNA of the CDR3: TGTGCCAGCAGCCAAAGGGACACTCAAGAGACCCAGTACTTC.

The chain is built from TRBV25-1 and TRBJ1-1, with 7 bases fitting TRBD1. The germline gives CDR1 MGHDK, CDR2 SYGVNS. The CDR3 is made up of 16 amino acids. The junction had 13 bases not matched to a gene; V was cut back by 8 bases and J by 1 base. This CDR3 is CASSPPERGQNTEAFF. CDR3 DNA sequence: TGTGCCAGCTCACCACCGGAAAGGGGGCAGAACACTGAAGCTTTCTTT.

This clonotype was seen at least ten times. This rearrangement joins TRBV4-1 to TRBJ2-1; D is uncertain. The CDR3 contains 12 residues. Germline CDR1 MGHRA, CDR2 YSYEKL. Trimming shortened V by 4 bases and J by 6 bases, and 7 bases separated the two germline ends. For the CDR3, the DNA is TGCGCCAGCAGCCCCAGGTCCAATGAGCAGTTCTTC. Its protein product is CASSPRSNEQFF.

The chain uses TRBV15 and TRBJ2-7; unclear D gene. The CDR3 spans 12 residues. Germline CDR1 reads LNHNV; CDR2 reads YYDKDF (reference sequence). V lost 3 bases to trimming and J lost 3 bases, with 6 bases between them. CDR3 DNA sequence: TGTGCCACCAGCAGGTCGGACTACGAGCAGTACTTC. It is translated as CATSRSDYEQYF.

The chain couples TRBV20-1 to TRBJ1-1, with D possibly being TRBD1 (6 bases). The CDR3 totals 16 residues. The germline CDR1 and CDR2 sequences are DFQATT and SNEGSKA (reference sequence). Between the trimmed V and J ends, which lost 2 bases and 10 bases, there was a span of 26 bases. The CDR3 bases are TGCAGTGCTAGACCTGACCACAGGGATAGGAACGCTGGAGCTTTCTTT. This sequence encodes CSARPDHRDRNAGAFF.

This clonotype was seen many times. The V gene is TRBV6-1, the J gene TRBJ2-3, with TRBD2 matching 10 bases. V shed 7 bases, J shed 4 bases, and the junction held 8 bases outside the gene matches. The CDR3 contains 15 residues. CDR1 and CDR2 (germline): MNHNS, SASEGT. DNA for the CDR3: TGTGCCAGCAACAGCGGGGGGGCCGGTGCAGATACGCAGTATTTT. This gives the protein CASNSGGAGADTQYF.

Concerning this clonotype: One end of the junction is discordant with germline, which a read error may explain. The J gene is TRBJ2-7, the V gene TRBV5-6; D is uncertain. Germline loops: CDR1 SGHDT, CDR2 YYEEEE. CDR3 length: 14 residues. CDR3 loop: CASSPTGSSYGQYF. CDR3 coding DNA: TGTGCCAGCAGCCCCACGGGCTCATCCTACGGGCAGTACTTC.

As regards this clonotype: A much larger clone lies one base from this, so it may be a read error. The rearrangement joins TRBV4-1 to TRBJ1-4; no clear D. This CDR3 has 15 amino acids. Germline V lookup: CDR1 MGHRA, CDR2 YSYEKL. CDR3 in DNA: TGCGCCAGCAGCCAAGATTCCAGTGGGAATGAAAAACCGTTTTTT. Its translation is CASSQDSSGNEKPFF.

The chain employs TRBV7-3 and TRBJ2-3, with 7 bases lining up with TRBD1. Germline V gives CDR1 SGHTA, CDR2 FQGTGA. Trimming cost V 3 bases and J 4 bases; bases outside gene matches: 4. CDR3 length: 14 amino acids. CDR3 region: CASSFHRGADTQYF. CDR3 sequence (DNA): TGTGCCAGCAGCTTCCACAGGGGAGCAGATACGCAGTATTTT.

This clonotype has more than one count but fewer than ten. V usage is TRBV7-3 and J usage is TRBJ2-1, with D maybe TRBD2 (5 bases). CDR1 is SGHTA, CDR2 FQGTGA, per germline. The CDR3 totals 13 residues. With 2 bases removed from V and 7 bases from J, the gap between germline ends came to 9 bases. The CDR3 protein is CASSLPGGNEQFF. The CDR3 bases are TGTGCCAGCAGCTTACCTGGAGGTAATGAGCAGTTCTTC.

The rearrangement uses TRBV5-6 and TRBJ2-7; 7 bases align to TRBD1. CDR3 length equals 15 residues. V lost 5 bases, J lost 6 bases, and 14 bases stayed unmatched. In germline, CDR1 is SGHDT, CDR2 YYEEEE. In DNA, the CDR3 is TGTGCCAGCAGTTGTACCTACACAGGGGAAGGCGAGCAGTACTTC. Its protein is CASSCTYTGEGEQYF.

The chain recombines TRBV2 with TRBJ2-3; 7 positions agree with TRBD1. The CDR3 is made up of 14 amino acids. The V gene's germline CDR1 is SNHLY and CDR2 FYNNEI. Germline trimming cut 7 bases from V and 11 bases from J; bases unmatched to any gene: 15. CDR3 loop: CASIRDSGLGEQYF. The CDR3 coding sequence is TGTGCCAGCATAAGGGACAGTGGTTTGGGGGAGCAGTATTTT. The full variable domain, rest sourced from reference TRBV2 and TRBJ2-3, is EPEVTQTPSHQVTQMGQEVILRCVPISNHLYFYWYRQILGQKVEFLVSFYNNEISEKSEIFDDQFSVERPDGSNFTLKIRSTKLEDSAMYFCASIRDSGLGEQYFGPGTRLTVL.

A single count supports this clonotype. CDR3: CASSSGQGARYGYTF. CDR3 DNA sequence: TGCGCCAGCAGCTCCGGACAGGGGGCAAGGTATGGCTACACCTTC. J is TRBJ1-2 and V is TRBV5-1, with TRBD1 matching 11 bases. The CDR3 contains 15 residues. From germline, CDR1 is SGHRS and CDR2 YFSETQ. The V and J ends lost 3 bases and 5 bases, in that order; junction bases with no gene match: 6.